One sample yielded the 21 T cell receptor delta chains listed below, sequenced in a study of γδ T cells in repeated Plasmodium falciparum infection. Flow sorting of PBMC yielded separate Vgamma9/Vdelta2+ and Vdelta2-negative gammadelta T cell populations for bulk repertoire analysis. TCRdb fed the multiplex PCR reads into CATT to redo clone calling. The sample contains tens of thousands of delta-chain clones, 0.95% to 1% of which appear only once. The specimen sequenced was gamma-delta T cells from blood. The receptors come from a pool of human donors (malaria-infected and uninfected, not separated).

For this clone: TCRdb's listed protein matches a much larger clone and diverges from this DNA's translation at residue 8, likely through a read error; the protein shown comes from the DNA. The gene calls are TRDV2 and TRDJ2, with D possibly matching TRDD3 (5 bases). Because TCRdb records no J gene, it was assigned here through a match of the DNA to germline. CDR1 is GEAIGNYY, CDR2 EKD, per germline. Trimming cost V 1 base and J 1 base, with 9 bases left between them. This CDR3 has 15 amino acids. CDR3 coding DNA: TGTGCCTGTGACACTTTGGGGAATTTGACAGCACAACTCTTCTTT. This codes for CACDTLGNLTAQLFF.

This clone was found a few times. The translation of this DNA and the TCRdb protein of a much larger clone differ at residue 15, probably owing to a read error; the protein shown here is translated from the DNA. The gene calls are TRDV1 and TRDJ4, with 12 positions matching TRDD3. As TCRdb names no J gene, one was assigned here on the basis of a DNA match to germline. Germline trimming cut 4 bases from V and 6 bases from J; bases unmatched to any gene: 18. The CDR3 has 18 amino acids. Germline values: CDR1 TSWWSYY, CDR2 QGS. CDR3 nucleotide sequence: TGTGCTCTTGGGGGAAAAACCTCCGGCTGGGGGATACGCGGGGCCCTGATCTTT. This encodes CALGGKTSGWGIRGALIF.

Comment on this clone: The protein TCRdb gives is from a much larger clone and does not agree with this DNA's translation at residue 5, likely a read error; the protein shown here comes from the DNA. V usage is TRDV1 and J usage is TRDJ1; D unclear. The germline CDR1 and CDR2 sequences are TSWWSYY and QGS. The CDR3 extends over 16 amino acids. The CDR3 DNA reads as TGTGCTCTTGGGAAACTTATCCCCCAAAAGGAGGGTAAACTCATCTTT. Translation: CALGKLIPQKEGKLIF.

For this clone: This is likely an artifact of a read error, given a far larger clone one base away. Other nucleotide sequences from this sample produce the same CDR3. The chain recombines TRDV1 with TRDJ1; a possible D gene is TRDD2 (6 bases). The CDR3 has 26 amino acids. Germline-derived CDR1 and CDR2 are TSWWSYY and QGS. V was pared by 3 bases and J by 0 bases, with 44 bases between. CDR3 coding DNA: TGTGCTCTTGGGGACGTGGATGATCCTACGTACCCTCAGGGTTCCCCCCATGCCGGATACACCGATAAACTCATCTTT. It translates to CALGDVDDPTYPQGSPHAGYTDKLIF.

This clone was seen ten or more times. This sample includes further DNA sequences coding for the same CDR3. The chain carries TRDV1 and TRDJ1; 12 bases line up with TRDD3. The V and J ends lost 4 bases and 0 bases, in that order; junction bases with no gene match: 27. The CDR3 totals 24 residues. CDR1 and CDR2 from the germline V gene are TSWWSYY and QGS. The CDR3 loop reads CALGVFKSLPPTGGYRRYTDKLIF. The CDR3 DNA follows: TGTGCTCTTGGGGTCTTCAAGAGCCTTCCACCAACTGGGGGATACAGGAGGTACACCGATAAACTCATCTTT.

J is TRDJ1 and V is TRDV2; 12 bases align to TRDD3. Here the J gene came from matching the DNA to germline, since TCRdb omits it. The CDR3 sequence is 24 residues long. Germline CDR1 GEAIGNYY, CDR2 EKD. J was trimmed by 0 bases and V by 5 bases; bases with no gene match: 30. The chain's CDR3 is CACVLPFPRLLGDTLSAYTDKLIF. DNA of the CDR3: TGTGCCTGTGTACTTCCTTTCCCTCGCCTACTGGGGGATACTTTATCCGCGTACACCGATAAACTCATCTTT.

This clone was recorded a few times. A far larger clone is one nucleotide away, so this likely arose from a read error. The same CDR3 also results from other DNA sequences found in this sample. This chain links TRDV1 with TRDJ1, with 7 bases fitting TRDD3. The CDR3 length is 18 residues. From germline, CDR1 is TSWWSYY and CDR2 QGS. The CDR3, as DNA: TGTGCTCTTGGGGAGTACCCGGGGATATCCAATTACACTGATAAACTCATCTTT. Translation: CALGEYPGISNYTDKLIF.

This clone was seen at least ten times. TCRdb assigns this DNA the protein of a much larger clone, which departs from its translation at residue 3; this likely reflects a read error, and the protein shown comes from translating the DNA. The CDR3 here is CAHRSAFISWGMLAPPYTDKLIF. The CDR3 coding sequence is TGTGCTCATAGGAGCGCGTTCATCTCCTGGGGGATGCTCGCCCCCCCTTACACCGATAAACTCATCTTT. V and J are TRAV38-2/DV8 and TRDJ1; 9 nucleotides agree with TRDD3. The CDR3 covers 23 residues. CDR1 and CDR2 from the germline V gene are TSESDYY and QEAYKQQN.

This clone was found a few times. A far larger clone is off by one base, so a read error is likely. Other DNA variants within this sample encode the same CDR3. CDR3 DNA: TGTGCTCTTGGGGTCTCGCCCTCCTACGTAGTACTGGCCGAGTACACCGATAAACTCATCTTT. Protein: CALGVSPSYVVLAEYTDKLIF. This rearrangement joins TRDV1 to TRDJ1; maybe TRDD2 (6 bases). The CDR3 length is 21 residues. V lost 4 bases and J 0 bases, leaving 30 bases between the germline ends. In germline, CDR1 is TSWWSYY, CDR2 QGS.

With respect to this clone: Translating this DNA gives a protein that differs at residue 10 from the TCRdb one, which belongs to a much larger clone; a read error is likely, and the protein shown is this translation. CDR3 protein: CALGTSRSVEDETDKLIF. CDR3 bases: TGTGCTCTTGGGACCTCGAGGTCCGTGGAGGATGAAACCGATAAACTCATCTTT. The rearrangement joins TRDV1 to TRDJ1; D remains unclear. CDR1 is TSWWSYY, CDR2 QGS, per germline. V was cut by 5 bases and J by 2 bases, with 24 bases left in between. CDR3 length equals 18 residues.

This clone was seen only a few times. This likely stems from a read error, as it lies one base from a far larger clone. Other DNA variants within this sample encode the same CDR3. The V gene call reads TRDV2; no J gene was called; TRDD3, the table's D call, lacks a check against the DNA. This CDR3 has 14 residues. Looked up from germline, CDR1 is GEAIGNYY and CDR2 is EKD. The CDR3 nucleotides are TGTGCCTGTGACACCGGACTGGGGGCCGATAAGCTCATCTTT. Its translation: CACDTGLGADKLIF.

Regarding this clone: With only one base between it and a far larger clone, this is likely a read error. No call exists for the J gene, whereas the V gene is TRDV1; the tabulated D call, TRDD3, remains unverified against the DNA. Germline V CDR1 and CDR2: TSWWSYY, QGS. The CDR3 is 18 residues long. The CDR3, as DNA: TGCGCTCTTGGGGGACTTCCTACATTCAATCTGGGGGTTTTTGGCCTCATCTTT. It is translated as CALGGLPTFNLGVFGLIF.

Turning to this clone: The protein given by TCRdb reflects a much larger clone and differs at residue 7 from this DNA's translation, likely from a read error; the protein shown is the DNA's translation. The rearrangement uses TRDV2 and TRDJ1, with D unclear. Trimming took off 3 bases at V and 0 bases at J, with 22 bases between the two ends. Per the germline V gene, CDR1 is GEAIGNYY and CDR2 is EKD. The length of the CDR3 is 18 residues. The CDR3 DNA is TGTGCCTGTGACCCGCTCGAGAAGGTGCTCAATTACACCGATAAACTCATCTTT. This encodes CACDPLEKVLNYTDKLIF.

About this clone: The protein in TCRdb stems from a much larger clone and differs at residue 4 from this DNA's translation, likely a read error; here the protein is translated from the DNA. CDR3 loop: CALREKRRCSGGYEGTYKLIF. Written as DNA, the CDR3 is TGTGCTCTTAGGGAAAAACGGCGTTGTTCTGGGGGATATGAAGGAACTTATAAACTCATCTTT. The chain recombines TRDV1 with TRDJ1, with 10 bases identical to TRDD3. In the absence of a J gene in TCRdb, the DNA was matched to germline to assign it here. CDR1 is TSWWSYY and CDR2 is QGS in the germline V gene. The CDR3 length is 21 residues.

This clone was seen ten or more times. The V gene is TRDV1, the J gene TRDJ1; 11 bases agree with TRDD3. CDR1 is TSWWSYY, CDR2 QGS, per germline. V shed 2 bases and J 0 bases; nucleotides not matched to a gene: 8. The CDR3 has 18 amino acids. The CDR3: CALGEINGGYGYTDKLIF. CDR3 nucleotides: TGTGCTCTTGGGGAAATAAATGGGGGATACGGGTACACCGATAAACTCATCTTT.

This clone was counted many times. DNA of the CDR3: TGTGCCTGTGACATTTTGGAACACAACCGCGCCGATAAACTCATCTTT. Amino acids: CACDILEHNRADKLIF. The rearrangement joins TRDV2 to TRDJ1; no reliable D call. Germline matching of the DNA provided the J gene here, since TCRdb leaves it blank. The CDR3 covers 16 residues. CDR1 is GEAIGNYY and CDR2 is EKD in the germline V gene. V lost 2 bases and J lost 3, with 18 bases in between.

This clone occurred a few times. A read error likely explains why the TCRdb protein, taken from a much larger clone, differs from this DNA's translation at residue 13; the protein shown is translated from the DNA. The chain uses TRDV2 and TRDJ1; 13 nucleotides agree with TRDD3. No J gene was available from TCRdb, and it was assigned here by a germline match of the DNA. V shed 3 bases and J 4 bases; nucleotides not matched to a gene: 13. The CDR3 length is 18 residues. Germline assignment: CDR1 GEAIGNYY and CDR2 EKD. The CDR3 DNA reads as TGTGCCTGTGACCCCCTAACTGGGGGATACGCGGAGATCGATAAACTCATCTTT. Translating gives CACDPLTGGYAEIDKLIF.

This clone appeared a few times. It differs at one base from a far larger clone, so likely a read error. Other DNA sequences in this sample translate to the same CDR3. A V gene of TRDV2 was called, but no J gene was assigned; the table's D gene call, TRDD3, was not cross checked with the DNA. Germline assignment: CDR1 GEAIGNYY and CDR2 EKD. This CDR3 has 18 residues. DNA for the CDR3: TGTGCCTGTGACACCGTGGGAGAGGATACGATGACTCGGTATAAGCTCATCTTT. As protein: CACDTVGEDTMTRYKLIF.

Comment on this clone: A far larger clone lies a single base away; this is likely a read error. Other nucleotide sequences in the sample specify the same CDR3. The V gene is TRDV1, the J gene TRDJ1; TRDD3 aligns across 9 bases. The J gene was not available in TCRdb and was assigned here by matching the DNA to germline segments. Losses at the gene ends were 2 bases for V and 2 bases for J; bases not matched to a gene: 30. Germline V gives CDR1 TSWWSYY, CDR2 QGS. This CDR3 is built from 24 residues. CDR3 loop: CALGESRPSLVLGDTLVKTDKLIF. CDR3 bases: TGTGCTCTTGGGGAATCACGACCATCCCTAGTACTGGGGGACACGCTGGTTAAGACCGATAAACTCATCTTT.

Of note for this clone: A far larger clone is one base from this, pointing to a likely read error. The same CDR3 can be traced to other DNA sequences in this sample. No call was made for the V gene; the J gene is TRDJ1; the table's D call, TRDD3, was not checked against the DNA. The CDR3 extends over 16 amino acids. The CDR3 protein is CALGEVPAYTTDKLIF. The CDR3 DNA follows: TGCGCTCTTGGGGAAGTACCCGCCTATACCACCGATAAACTCATCTTT.

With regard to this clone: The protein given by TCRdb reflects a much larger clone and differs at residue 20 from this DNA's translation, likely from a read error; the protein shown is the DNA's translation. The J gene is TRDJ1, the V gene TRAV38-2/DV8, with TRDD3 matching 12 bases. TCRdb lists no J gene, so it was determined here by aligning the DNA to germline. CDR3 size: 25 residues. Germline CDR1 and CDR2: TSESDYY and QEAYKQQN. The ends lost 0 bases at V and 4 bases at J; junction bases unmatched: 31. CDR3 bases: TGTGCTTATAGGAGCGTTAACTTCGTCAAAGGCGACCTCCTGGGGGATACGGGGAACATCGATAAACTCATCTTT. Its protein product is CAYRSVNFVKGDLLGDTGNIDKLIF.